This T cell receptor (beta chain) derives from a study of blood T cell repertoires in COVID-19 (TCRdb year 2020). Broadly, across the study: Collaborator samples came from the United States, Italy and Spain and covered acute and convalescent phases of COVID-19. Subjects who had been exposed to COVID-19, were actively infected with it, or had recovered from it provided the deeply sampled blood TCRbeta repertoires that made up the dataset. The samples were drawn from two sources: the first 160 participants of the ongoing ImmuneRACE study, and approximately 1,300 subjects contributed by 6 global collaborators. HLA class I and class II types, where available, came from metadata supplied by the sample provider rather than from assay-based typing. The repertoires were released in a freely available public database intended as a resource for research on the immune response to SARS-CoV-2. The sample metadata nearly always contained a de-identified subject ID, COVID-19 status, age in years and sex. The material from the prospective study consisted of cDNA or gDNA derived from T cells, B-cell-depleted T cells, or PBMCs.

The germline V gene (reference sequence) specifies DFQATT as CDR1 and SNEGSKA as CDR2. The CDR3 starts with the cysteine, ends with the phenylalanine, and has 10 residues. Just CDR3 DNA is preserved here, 30 bases in frame from base 1. A word on this clone: Its antigen is currently not known. The input lacks base qualities; no much larger clone sits a single base away.

General conclusions and limits of the study: Clinical and demographic metadata were provided uncurated, with the amount varying by source and participant.

Samples from volunteer blood donors who had recovered from COVID-19 were contributed by a second Seattle source. Each collaborating institution followed its own protocols to collect whole blood in K2EDTA tubes. Collaborator samples were shipped for TCRbeta analysis as frozen whole blood, isolated PBMCs, or DNA extracted from either sample type. TCRbeta CDR3 regions were amplified from genomic DNA using the immunoSEQ Assay, a bias-controlled multiplex PCR. On the authors' methods: Within the assay, amplification of reference gene primers was used to estimate how many nucleated cells each sample contained. Sequence reads were collapsed and filtered to measure the absolute abundance of every unique TCRbeta CDR3 rearrangement. For each sample, productive Simpson clonality was calculated by taking the square root of Simpson's diversity index across productive rearrangements. TCRdb carries this immuneACCESS record with in-frame sequences only. Its versions omit some clonotypes, under half of them owing to an unresolved V gene in the studies checked, with the rest unexplained. V and J calls and clone size are given by that table; D and trimming were obtained from the DNA. This sample comprises fewer than 250,000 clones, under 90% of them detected only once. The ten biggest clones cover 6.5% of the sample.

Source material: peripheral blood. This sequence was found in a man aged 60 to 69 who had recovered from COVID-19. This sequence uses TRBV20-1 and TRBJ2-5; no D gene call is confident. The CDR3 reads as follows: CSPSEETQYF. The nucleotide sequence reads TGCAGCCCCTCCGAAGAGACCCAGTACTTC.